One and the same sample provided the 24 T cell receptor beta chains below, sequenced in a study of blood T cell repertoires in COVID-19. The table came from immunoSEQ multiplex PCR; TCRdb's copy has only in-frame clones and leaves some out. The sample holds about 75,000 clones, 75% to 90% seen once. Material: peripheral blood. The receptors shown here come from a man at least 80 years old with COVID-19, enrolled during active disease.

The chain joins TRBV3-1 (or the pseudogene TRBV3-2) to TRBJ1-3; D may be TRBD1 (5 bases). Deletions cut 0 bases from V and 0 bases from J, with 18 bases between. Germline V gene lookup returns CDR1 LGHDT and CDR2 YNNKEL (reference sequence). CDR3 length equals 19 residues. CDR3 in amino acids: CASSQDPLGLLISGNTIYF. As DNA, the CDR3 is TGTGCCAGCAGCCAAGACCCTCTGGGACTGCTGATCTCTGGAAACACCATATATTTT.

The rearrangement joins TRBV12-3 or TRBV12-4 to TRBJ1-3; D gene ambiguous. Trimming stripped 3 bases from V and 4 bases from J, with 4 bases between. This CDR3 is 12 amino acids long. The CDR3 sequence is CASSFQGNTIYF. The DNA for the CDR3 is TGTGCCAGCAGTTTCCAAGGAAACACCATATATTTT.

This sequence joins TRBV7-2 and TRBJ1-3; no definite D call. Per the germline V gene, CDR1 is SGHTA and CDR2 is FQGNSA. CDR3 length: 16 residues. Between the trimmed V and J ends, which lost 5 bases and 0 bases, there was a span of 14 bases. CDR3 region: CASSHLSVGSGNTIYF. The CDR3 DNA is TGTGCCAGCAGCCATTTGTCCGTCGGCTCTGGAAACACCATATATTTT.

CDR3: CASGTGGNTQYF. The DNA for the CDR3 is TGTGCCAGCGGAACAGGGGGCAATACGCAGTATTTT. This chain links TRBV6-4 with TRBJ2-3; TRBD1 aligns across 9 bases. V was pared by 8 bases and J by 7 bases, with 4 bases of the junction left unmatched. The CDR3 totals 12 residues. CDR1 and CDR2 (germline): MRHNA, SNTAGT.

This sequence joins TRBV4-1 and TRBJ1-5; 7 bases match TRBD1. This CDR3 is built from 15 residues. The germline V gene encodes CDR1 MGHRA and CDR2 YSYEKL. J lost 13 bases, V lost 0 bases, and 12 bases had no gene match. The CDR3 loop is CASSQDADRRTPQHF. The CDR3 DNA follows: TGCGCCAGCAGCCAAGATGCGGACAGGCGAACCCCTCAGCATTTT.

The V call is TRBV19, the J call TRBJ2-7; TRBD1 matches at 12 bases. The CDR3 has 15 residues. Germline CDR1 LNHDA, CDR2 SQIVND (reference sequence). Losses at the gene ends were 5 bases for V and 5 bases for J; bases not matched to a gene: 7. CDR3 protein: CASSPRGQGAHEQYF. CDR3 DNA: TGTGCCAGTAGTCCCCGGGGACAGGGGGCCCACGAGCAGTACTTC. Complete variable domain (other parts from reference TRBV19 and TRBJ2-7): DGGITQSPKYLFRKEGQNVTLSCEQNLNHDAMYWYRQDPGQGLRLIYYSQIVNDFQKGDIAEGYSVSREKKESFPLTVTSAQKNPTAFYLCASSPRGQGAHEQYFGPGTRLTVT.

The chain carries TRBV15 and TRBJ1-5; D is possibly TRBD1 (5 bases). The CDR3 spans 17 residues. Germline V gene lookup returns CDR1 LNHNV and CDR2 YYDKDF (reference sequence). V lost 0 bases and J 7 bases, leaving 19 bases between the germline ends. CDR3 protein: CATSRDRGFLVGQPQHF. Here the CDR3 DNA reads TGTGCCACCAGCAGAGATCGGGGGTTCTTGGTCGGACAGCCCCAGCATTTT.

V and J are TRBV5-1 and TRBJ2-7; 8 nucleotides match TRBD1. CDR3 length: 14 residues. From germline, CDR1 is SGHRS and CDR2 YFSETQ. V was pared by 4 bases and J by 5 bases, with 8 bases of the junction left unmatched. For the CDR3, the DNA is TGCGCCAGCAGCCCCGGGACAGGTATTGACGAGCAGTACTTC. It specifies CASSPGTGIDEQYF.

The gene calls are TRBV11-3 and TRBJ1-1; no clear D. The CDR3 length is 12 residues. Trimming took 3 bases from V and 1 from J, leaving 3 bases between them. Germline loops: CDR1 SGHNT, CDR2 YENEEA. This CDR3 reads CASSFQNTEAFF. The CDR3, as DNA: TGTGCCAGCAGCTTCCAGAACACTGAAGCTTTCTTT. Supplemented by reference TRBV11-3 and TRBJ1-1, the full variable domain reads EAGVVQSPRYKIIEKKQPVAFWCNPISGHNTLYWYLQNLGQGPELLIRYENEEAVDDSQLPKDRFSAERLKGVDSTLKIQPAELGDSAVYLCASSFQNTEAFFGQGTRLTVV.

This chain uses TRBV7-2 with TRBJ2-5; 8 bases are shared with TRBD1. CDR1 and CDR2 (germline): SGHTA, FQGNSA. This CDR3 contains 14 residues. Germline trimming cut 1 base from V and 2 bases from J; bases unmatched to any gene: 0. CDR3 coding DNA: TGTGCCAGCAGCTTAGGGACAGGGCAAGAGACCCAGTACTTC. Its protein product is CASSLGTGQETQYF. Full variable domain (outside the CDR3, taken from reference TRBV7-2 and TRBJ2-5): GAGVSQSPSNKVTEKGKDVELRCDPISGHTALYWYRQSLGQGLEFLIYFQGNSAPDKSGLPSDRFSAERTGGSVSTLTIQRTQQEDSAVYLCASSLGTGQETQYFGPGTRLLVL.

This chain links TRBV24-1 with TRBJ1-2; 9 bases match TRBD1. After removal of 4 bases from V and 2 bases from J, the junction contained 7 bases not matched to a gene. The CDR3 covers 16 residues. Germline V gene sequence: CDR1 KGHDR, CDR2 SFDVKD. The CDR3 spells CATSDPGQGLNYGYTF. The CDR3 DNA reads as TGTGCCACCAGTGACCCTGGACAGGGGCTGAACTATGGCTACACCTTC.

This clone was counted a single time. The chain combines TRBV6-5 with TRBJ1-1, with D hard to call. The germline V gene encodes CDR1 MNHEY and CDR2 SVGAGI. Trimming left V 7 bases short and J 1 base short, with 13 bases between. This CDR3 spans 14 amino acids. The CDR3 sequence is CASNPPMANTEAFF. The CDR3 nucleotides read TGTGCCAGCAATCCTCCGATGGCGAACACTGAAGCTTTCTTT.

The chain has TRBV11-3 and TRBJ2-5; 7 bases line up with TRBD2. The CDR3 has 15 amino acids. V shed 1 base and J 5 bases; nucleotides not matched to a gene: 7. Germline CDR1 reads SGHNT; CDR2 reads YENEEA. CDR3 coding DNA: TGTGCCAGCAGCTTAGGTGTGGGAGGGGTGGAGACCCAGTACTTC. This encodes CASSLGVGGVETQYF.

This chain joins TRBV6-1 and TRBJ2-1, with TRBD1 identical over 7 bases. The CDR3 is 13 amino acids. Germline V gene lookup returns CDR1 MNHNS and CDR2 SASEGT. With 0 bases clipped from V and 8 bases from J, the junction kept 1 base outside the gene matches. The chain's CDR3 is CASSEAGTDEQFF. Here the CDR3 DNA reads TGTGCCAGCAGTGAAGCCGGGACAGATGAGCAGTTCTTC.

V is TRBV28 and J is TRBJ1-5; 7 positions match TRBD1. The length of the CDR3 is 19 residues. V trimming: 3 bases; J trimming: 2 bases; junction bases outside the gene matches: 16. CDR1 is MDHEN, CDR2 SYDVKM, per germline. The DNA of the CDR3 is TGTGCCAGCAGTTTCCCACCAGGGGGGTGGTTTCTGGGCAATCAGCCCCAGCATTTT. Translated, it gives CASSFPPGGWFLGNQPQHF. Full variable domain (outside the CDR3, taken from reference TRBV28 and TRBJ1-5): DVKVTQSSRYLVKRTGEKVFLECVQDMDHENMFWYRQDPGLGLRLIYFSYDVKMKEKGDIPEGYSVSREKKERFSLILESASTNQTSMYLCASSFPPGGWFLGNQPQHFGDGTRLSIL.

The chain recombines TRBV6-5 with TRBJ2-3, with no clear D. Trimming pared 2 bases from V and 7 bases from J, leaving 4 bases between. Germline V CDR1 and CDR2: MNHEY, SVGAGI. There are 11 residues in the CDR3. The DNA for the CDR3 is TGTGCCAGCAGTTACGAGAATACGCAGTATTTT. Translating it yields CASSYENTQYF.

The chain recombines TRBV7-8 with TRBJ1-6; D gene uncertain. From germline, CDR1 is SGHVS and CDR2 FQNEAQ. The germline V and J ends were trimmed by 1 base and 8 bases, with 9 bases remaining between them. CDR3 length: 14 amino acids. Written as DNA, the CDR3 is TGTGCCAGCAGCTTAGATCTTAGAGATTCACCCCTCCACTTT. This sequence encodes CASSLDLRDSPLHF.

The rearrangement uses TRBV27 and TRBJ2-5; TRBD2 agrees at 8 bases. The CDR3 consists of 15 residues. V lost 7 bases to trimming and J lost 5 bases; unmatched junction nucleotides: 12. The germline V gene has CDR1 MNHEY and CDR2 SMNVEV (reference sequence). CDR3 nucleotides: TGTGCCAGCACCACGGGGAGCGGGGGTATCGAGACCCAGTACTTC. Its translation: CASTTGSGGIETQYF.

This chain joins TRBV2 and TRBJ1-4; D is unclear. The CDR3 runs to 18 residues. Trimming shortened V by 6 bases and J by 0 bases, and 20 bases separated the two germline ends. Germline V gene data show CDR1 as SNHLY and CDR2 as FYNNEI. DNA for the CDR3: TGTGCCAGCAGCGTCCGGTTGGTTCAGGTTGCAACTAATGAAAAACTGTTTTTT. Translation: CASSVRLVQVATNEKLFF.

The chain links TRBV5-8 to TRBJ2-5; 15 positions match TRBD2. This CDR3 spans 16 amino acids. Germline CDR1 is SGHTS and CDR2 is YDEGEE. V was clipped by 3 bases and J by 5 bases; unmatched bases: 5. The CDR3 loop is CASSYGLAGGRETQYF. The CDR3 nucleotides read TGTGCCAGCAGCTACGGACTAGCGGGGGGGCGTGAGACCCAGTACTTC.

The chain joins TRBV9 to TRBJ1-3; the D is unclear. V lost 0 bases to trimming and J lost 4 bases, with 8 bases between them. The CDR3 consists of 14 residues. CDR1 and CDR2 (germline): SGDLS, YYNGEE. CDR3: CASSVVSQGNTIYF. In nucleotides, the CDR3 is TGTGCCAGCAGCGTAGTTAGCCAGGGAAACACCATATATTTT.

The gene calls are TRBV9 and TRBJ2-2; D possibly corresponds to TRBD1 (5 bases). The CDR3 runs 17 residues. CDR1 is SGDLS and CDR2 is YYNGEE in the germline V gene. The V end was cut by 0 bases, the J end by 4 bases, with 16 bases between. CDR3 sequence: CASSVGGLGAGTGELFF. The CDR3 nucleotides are TGTGCCAGCAGCGTAGGTGGATTAGGGGCAGGCACCGGGGAGCTGTTTTTT. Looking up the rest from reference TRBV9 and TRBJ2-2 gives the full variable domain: DSGVTQTPKHLITATGQRVTLRCSPRSGDLSVYWYQQSLDQGLQFLIQYYNGEERAKGNILERFSAQQFPDLHSELNLSSLELGDSALYFCASSVGGLGAGTGELFFGEGSRLTVL.

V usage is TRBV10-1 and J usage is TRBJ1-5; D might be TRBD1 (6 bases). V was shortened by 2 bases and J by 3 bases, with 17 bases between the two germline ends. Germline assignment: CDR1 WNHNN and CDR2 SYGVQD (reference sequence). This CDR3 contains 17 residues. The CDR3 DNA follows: TGCGCCAGCAGTGAGGCAGGGGCGCGGGTAGTCAATCAGCCCCAGCATTTT. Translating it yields CASSEAGARVVNQPQHF.

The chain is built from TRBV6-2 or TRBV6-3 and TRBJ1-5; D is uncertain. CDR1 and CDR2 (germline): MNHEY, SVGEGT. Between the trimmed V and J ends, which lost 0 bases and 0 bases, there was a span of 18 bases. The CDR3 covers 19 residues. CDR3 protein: CASSYSIVGRLYSNQPQHF. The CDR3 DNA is TGTGCCAGCAGTTACTCGATAGTCGGCAGGCTGTATAGCAATCAGCCCCAGCATTTT.